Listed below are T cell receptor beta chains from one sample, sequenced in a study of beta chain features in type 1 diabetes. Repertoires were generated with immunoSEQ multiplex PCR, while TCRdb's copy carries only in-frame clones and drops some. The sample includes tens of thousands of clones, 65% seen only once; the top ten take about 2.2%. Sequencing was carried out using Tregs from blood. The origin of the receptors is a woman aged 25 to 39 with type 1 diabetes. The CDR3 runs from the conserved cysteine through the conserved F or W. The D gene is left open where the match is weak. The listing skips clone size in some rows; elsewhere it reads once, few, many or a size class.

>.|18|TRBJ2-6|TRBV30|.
CAWSVLYRGVPGANVLTF
TGTGCCTGGAGTGTTCTTTATAGGGGCGTACCTGGGGCCAACGTCCTGACTTTC
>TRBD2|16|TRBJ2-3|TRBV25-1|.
CASSEPLAGGSDTQYF
TGTGCCAGCAGTGAACCCCTAGCGGGAGGGTCGGATACGCAGTATTTT
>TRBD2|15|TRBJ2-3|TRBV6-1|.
CASSFAGGLTDTQYF
TGTGCCAGCAGTTTCGCGGGAGGACTCACAGATACGCAGTATTTT
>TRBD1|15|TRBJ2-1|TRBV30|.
CAWSHPRQGSNEQFF
TGTGCCTGGAGCCATCCAAGACAGGGCAGCAATGAGCAGTTCTTC
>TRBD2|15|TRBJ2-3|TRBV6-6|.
CASSYQRGGADTQYF
TGTGCCAGCAGTTACCAGAGGGGAGGGGCAGATACGCAGTATTTT
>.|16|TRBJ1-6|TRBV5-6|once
CASSLRTASYNSPLHF
TGTGCCAGCAGCTTACGGACAGCCAGTTATAATTCACCCCTCCACTTT
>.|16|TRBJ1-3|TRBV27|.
CASSPRSGFSGNTIYF
TGTGCCAGCAGTCCCCGCTCGGGATTCTCTGGAAACACCATATATTTT
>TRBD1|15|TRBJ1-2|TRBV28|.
CASATTYGQGEGYTF
TGTGCCAGCGCCACTACCTATGGACAGGGCGAGGGCTACACCTTC
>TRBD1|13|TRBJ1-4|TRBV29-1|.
CSVEGQGNEKLFF
TGCAGCGTTGAGGGACAGGGGAATGAAAAACTGTTTTTT
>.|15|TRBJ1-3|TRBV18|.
CASSLGSLTGNTIYF
TGTGCCAGCTCCCTGGGGAGTCTGACTGGAAACACCATATATTTT
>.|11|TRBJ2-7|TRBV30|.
CAWRLAYEQYF
TGTGCCTGGAGACTGGCCTACGAGCAGTACTTC
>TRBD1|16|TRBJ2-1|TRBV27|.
CASSLRGTGAYNEQFF
TGTGCCAGCAGTTTAAGAGGGACAGGGGCCTACAATGAGCAGTTCTTC
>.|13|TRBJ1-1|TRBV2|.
CASRVQGNTEAFF
TGTGCCAGCAGAGTGCAGGGGAACACTGAAGCTTTCTTT
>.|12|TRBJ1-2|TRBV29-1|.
CSATETVYGYTF
TGCAGCGCGACAGAGACGGTCTATGGCTACACCTTC
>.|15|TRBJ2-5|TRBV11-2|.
CASSFNMGVGETQYF
TGTGCCAGCAGCTTTAACATGGGAGTTGGAGAGACCCAGTACTTC